The clone carrying this T cell receptor beta chain was seen ten or more times. Its antigen is not known. The source of the sample is a study of T cells in Graves' hyperthyroidism and ophthalmopathy. Study information: Peripheral blood sampling occurred at initial diagnosis, before any treatment. General study findings and limits: The authors' 13 V-J model separated ophthalmopathy from stable hyperthyroidism. With a median lead of about six months before onset, the model predicted ophthalmopathy.

The PBMCs were sourced from fresh peripheral blood (more than 8.5 ml). The trim removed 0 bases at V and 0 bases at J, leaving 1 base unmatched. Germline values: CDR1 ENHRY, CDR2 SYGVKD. The CDR3 spans 16 residues. RNA transcripts gave rise to amplified TCR beta CDR3 regions. HTBI primers were employed in a first-round RT-PCR of the TCR CDR3. TCRdb fed the multiplex PCR reads into MiXCR, producing one record per CDR3 protein. This sample has fewer than 350,000 distinct CDR3 sequences, with roughly a fifth found just once. The chain carries TRBV10-3 and TRBJ2-3, with TRBD1 identical over 9 bases. Sequencing was performed on blood. The sequence came from a man aged 50 to 60 with Graves' ophthalmopathy. CDR3 in DNA: TGTGCCATCAGTGAGTCCGGACAGGGGAGCACAGATACGCAGTATTTT. It specifies CAISESGQGSTDTQYF.